Listed here are 28 T cell receptor beta chains from one sample, sequenced in a study of blood T cell repertoires in COVID-19 (dated by TCRdb to about 2020). The method was the immunoSEQ multiplex PCR assay. TCRdb took over this immuneACCESS table, retaining in-frame rearrangements with V and J assigned. Such tables are incomplete; in checked studies, under half of the missing clones stem from an unresolved V gene, and the remainder is unexplained. Here the sample has approximately 65,000 clones; around 65% occur a single time. Of the sample, around 54% is held by the ten largest clones. The sample comprised PBMCs or T cells enriched from blood (not recorded which). The receptors originated from a woman aged 55-70 years who had been exposed to COVID-19.

The J gene is TRBJ1-5, the V gene TRBV28; no reliable D call. CDR3 length equals 14 residues. Trimming cost V 2 bases and J 1 base, with 6 bases left between them. CDR1 MDHEN and CDR2 SYDVKM come from the germline V gene. The CDR3 sequence: CASSLTRSNQPQHF. The CDR3 bases are TGTGCCAGCAGTTTAACGAGAAGCAATCAGCCCCAGCATTTT.

The chain employs TRBV2 and TRBJ2-5, with D possibly matching TRBD1 (7 bases). The CDR3 extends over 15 amino acids. Germline CDR1 and CDR2: SNHLY and FYNNEI. Trimming removed 6 bases at V and 2 bases at J, with 16 bases between. Here the CDR3 reads CASRAQGRRQETQYF. CDR3 DNA: TGTGCCAGCAGGGCACAGGGGAGGAGGCAAGAGACCCAGTACTTC.

This chain connects TRBV5-8 to TRBJ2-1; a possible D gene is TRBD1 (6 bases). The V gene's germline CDR1 is SGHTS and CDR2 YDEGEE. V was cut by 4 bases and J by 7 bases, with 18 bases left in between. The CDR3 spans 15 residues. CDR3 in amino acids: CASSDRRRVGNEQFF. The CDR3 region has the DNA TGTGCCAGCAGCGACAGGAGACGTGTGGGGAATGAGCAGTTCTTC.

The V and J genes are TRBV5-1 and TRBJ2-5, with 7 positions matching TRBD1. Germline V CDR1 and CDR2: SGHRS, YFSETQ. Germline trimming cut 0 bases from V and 2 bases from J; bases unmatched to any gene: 4. CDR3 length equals 15 residues. In DNA form, the CDR3 reads TGCGCCAGCAGCTTGGACAGGGGAAAACAAGAGACCCAGTACTTC. Amino acids: CASSLDRGKQETQYF.

The chain couples TRBV28 to TRBJ1-5; the D is unclear. The V gene's germline CDR1 is MDHEN and CDR2 SYDVKM. The CDR3 consists of 15 residues. V gave up 4 bases and J gave up 9 bases, with 19 bases separating them. Here the CDR3 reads CASSSRGSRSRPQHF. CDR3 in DNA: TGTGCCAGCAGTTCCAGAGGATCCCGGAGTCGGCCCCAGCATTTT.

The chain is built from TRBV19 and TRBJ2-3; TRBD2 matches at 13 bases. There are 18 residues in the CDR3. CDR1 and CDR2 (germline): LNHDA, SQIVND (reference sequence). Trimming removed 5 bases from V and 2 bases from J; junction bases left unmatched: 10. CDR3: CASSATPGLAGNTDTQYF. The CDR3 coding sequence is TGTGCCAGTAGTGCAACGCCGGGACTAGCGGGGAACACAGATACGCAGTATTTT. Supplemented by reference TRBV19 and TRBJ2-3, the full variable domain reads DGGITQSPKYLFRKEGQNVTLSCEQNLNHDAMYWYRQDPGQGLRLIYYSQIVNDFQKGDIAEGYSVSREKKESFPLTVTSAQKNPTAFYLCASSATPGLAGNTDTQYFGPGTRLTVL.

The rearrangement uses TRBV7-9 and TRBJ2-7, with a weak D call TRBD2 (7 bases). V was trimmed by 5 bases and J by 2 bases, leaving 13 bases between them. Germline CDR1 SEHNR, CDR2 FQNEAQ (reference sequence). The CDR3 covers 14 residues. The CDR3 spells CASSRGGPTYEQYF. CDR3 nucleotides: TGTGCCAGCAGCCGCGGGGGCCCTACCTACGAGCAGTACTTC.

The chain is built from TRBV11-3 and TRBJ2-1; 13 bases match TRBD2. Losses at the gene ends were 5 bases for V and 5 bases for J; bases not matched to a gene: 9. The germline V gene has CDR1 SGHNT and CDR2 YENEEA. CDR3 length equals 17 residues. The CDR3 DNA is TGTGCCAGCAGCGCCCGACTAGCGGGGGGTGAGGACAATGAGCAGTTCTTC. Amino acids: CASSARLAGGEDNEQFF.

The gene calls are TRBV5-6 and TRBJ2-5; tentatively, D is TRBD1 (5 bases). The CDR3 is 12 amino acids. CDR1 is SGHDT and CDR2 is YYEEEE in the germline V gene. Trimming removed 2 bases from V and 5 bases from J, with 7 bases in between. CDR3 amino acids: CASSFGAETQYF. CDR3 in DNA: TGTGCCAGCAGCTTTGGGGCTGAGACCCAGTACTTC.

This clone was seen a few times. The rearrangement links TRBV24-1 to TRBJ2-6; 8 positions match TRBD1. Germline V lookup: CDR1 KGHDR, CDR2 SFDVKD. V trimming: 4 bases; J trimming: 4 bases; junction bases outside the gene matches: 5. CDR3 size: 16 residues. The chain's CDR3 is CATSDPRGLGANVLTF. For the CDR3, the DNA is TGTGCCACCAGTGACCCCAGGGGGCTAGGGGCCAACGTCCTGACTTTC.

V is TRBV7-2 and J is TRBJ1-1; D not resolved. CDR3 size: 14 residues. The V and J ends lost 2 bases and 0 bases respectively, with 7 bases between them. CDR1 and CDR2 (germline): SGHTA, FQGNSA. The CDR3 DNA reads as TGTGCCAGCAGCTTATCGGGTTTGAACACTGAAGCTTTCTTT. The encoded protein is CASSLSGLNTEAFF.

This clone was counted many times. The chain combines TRBV21-1 with TRBJ2-7; TRBD2 is taken as the D call from the table, unchecked against the DNA. TRBV21-1 has pseudogene status. There are 18 residues in the CDR3. This CDR3 is CASSKVDKKGAGIYEQYF. The CDR3 nucleotides are TGTGCCAGCAGCAAAGTTGACAAAAAGGGAGCGGGGATCTACGAGCAGTACTTC.

This clone was seen only once. The V and J genes are TRBV28 and TRBJ1-2; 8 bases match TRBD1. The CDR3 sequence is 14 residues long. Germline V gene data show CDR1 as MDHEN and CDR2 as SYDVKM. J gave up 3 bases and V 6 bases, and 6 bases lay outside the gene matches. The CDR3: CASRSRGQDYGYTF. CDR3 sequence (DNA): TGTGCCAGCAGATCCAGGGGGCAGGACTATGGCTACACCTTC.

The chain employs TRBV2 and TRBJ2-1, with TRBD2 matching 13 bases. CDR3 length: 14 amino acids. CDR1 SNHLY and CDR2 FYNNEI come from the germline V gene. The V and J ends lost 8 bases and 6 bases, in that order; junction bases with no gene match: 4. Here the CDR3 reads CASQTSGRRNEQFF. Here the CDR3 DNA reads TGTGCCAGCCAGACTAGCGGGAGGCGCAATGAGCAGTTCTTC. Variable domain in full (rest from reference TRBV2 and TRBJ2-1): EPEVTQTPSHQVTQMGQEVILRCVPISNHLYFYWYRQILGQKVEFLVSFYNNEISEKSEIFDDQFSVERPDGSNFTLKIRSTKLEDSAMYFCASQTSGRRNEQFFGPGTRLTVL.

This clone showed up many times. The CDR3 DNA reads as TGTGCCTGGAGGCCGGACGGGACAGGGAATTCACCCCTCCACTTT. Amino acid sequence: CAWRPDGTGNSPLHF. This chain uses TRBV30 with TRBJ1-6, with 9 bases fitting TRBD1. The CDR3 is 15 residues long. Germline V gives CDR1 GTSNPN, CDR2 SVGIG (reference sequence). J gave up 7 bases and V 3 bases, and 7 bases lay outside the gene matches.

This clone appeared a single time. The gene calls are TRBV5-5 and TRBJ2-2; 16 bases match TRBD2. The V and J ends lost 1 base and 7 bases, in that order; junction bases with no gene match: 7. The CDR3 loop spans 18 amino acids. Germline V CDR1 and CDR2: SGHKS, YYEKEE (reference sequence). Here the CDR3 reads CASSLFGTSGRAGGELFF. The DNA of the CDR3 is TGTGCCAGCAGCTTGTTTGGGACTAGCGGGAGGGCCGGCGGGGAGCTGTTTTTT.

Ten or more counts support this clone. This chain uses TRBV15 with TRBJ2-7, with 8 bases fitting TRBD1. From germline, CDR1 is LNHNV and CDR2 YYDKDF (reference sequence). The CDR3 is made up of 18 amino acids. The V and J ends lost 0 bases and 1 base, in that order; junction bases with no gene match: 11. This CDR3 is CATSRDGKGTGFSYEQYF. The CDR3 bases are TGTGCCACCAGCAGAGATGGAAAAGGGACAGGTTTTTCCTACGAGCAGTACTTC. The whole variable domain, filled in from reference TRBV15 and TRBJ2-7, reads DAMVIQNPRYQVTQFGKPVTLSCSQTLNHNVMYWYQQKSSQAPKLLFHYYDKDFNNEADTPDNFQSRRPNTSFCFLDIRSPGLGDTAMYLCATSRDGKGTGFSYEQYFGPGTRLTVT.

The rearrangement joins TRBV7-8 to TRBJ1-2, with 7 bases identical to TRBD1. V lost 5 bases and J lost 5; bases outside the gene matches: 8. This CDR3 spans 14 amino acids. The germline V gene has CDR1 SGHVS and CDR2 FQNEAQ. Written as DNA, the CDR3 is TGTGCCAGCAGCCCAGCAGGACAGGATTATGGCTACACCTTC. Its protein product is CASSPAGQDYGYTF.

The rearrangement links TRBV18 to TRBJ2-1; possible D gene TRBD2, 6 bases. The CDR3 runs to 15 residues. Trimming took 4 bases from V and 4 from J, leaving 14 bases between them. From germline, CDR1 is KGHSH and CDR2 LQKENI. CDR3 sequence: CASSRGAAGYNEQFF. The CDR3 bases are TGTGCCAGCTCACGAGGAGCTGCGGGGTACAATGAGCAGTTCTTC.

Turning to this clone: This sample includes further DNA sequences coding for the same CDR3. The chain recombines TRBV3-1 (or the pseudogene TRBV3-2) with TRBJ2-5; 8 bases are a match to TRBD2. The CDR3 is made up of 15 amino acids. V lost 1 base and J lost 5; bases outside the gene matches: 6. Germline values: CDR1 LGHDT, CDR2 YNNKEL (reference sequence). The CDR3 here is CASSQVGGARETQYF. The CDR3 DNA sequence: TGTGCCAGCAGCCAAGTCGGGGGGGCCCGGGAGACCCAGTACTTC.

This clone showed up many times. The gene calls are TRBV12-3 or TRBV12-4 and TRBJ2-3; D gene ambiguous. The germline V and J ends were trimmed by 3 bases and 9 bases, with 13 bases remaining between them. The CDR3 length is 13 residues. The CDR3 nucleotides read TGTGCCAGCAGTTTTCGAGCCTCCGGGACGCAGTATTTT. Its protein is CASSFRASGTQYF.

The chain is built from TRBV29-1 and TRBJ2-7; TRBD1 is a possible D gene (6 bases). The CDR3 is 11 amino acids. The ends were cut back, 6 bases at V and 10 bases at J, with 16 bases in the middle. The V gene's germline CDR1 is SQVTM and CDR2 ANQGSEA. In DNA form, the CDR3 reads TGCAGCGTAGGGACACGGAATACTCAGTACTTC. It specifies CSVGTRNTQYF.

The chain links TRBV4-3 to TRBJ2-3, with TRBD2 matching over 9 bases. With 1 base clipped from V and 3 bases from J, the junction kept 2 bases outside the gene matches. CDR1 is LGHNA and CDR2 is YSLEER in the germline V gene. This CDR3 has 15 residues. The CDR3 sequence: CASSQALAGTDTQYF. As DNA, the CDR3 is TGCGCCAGCAGCCAAGCGCTAGCGGGGACAGATACGCAGTATTTT.

This chain connects TRBV7-3 to TRBJ2-1, with 10 bases aligning to TRBD1. The CDR3 loop spans 14 amino acids. J was trimmed by 5 bases and V by 8 bases; bases with no gene match: 6. The germline gives CDR1 SGHTA, CDR2 FQGTGA. The DNA of the CDR3 is TGTGCCAGCTCCCGGACAGGGGGTCACAATGAGCAGTTCTTC. This sequence encodes CASSRTGGHNEQFF.

The V call is TRBV6-5, the J call TRBJ1-3, with D hard to call. V shed 5 bases and J shed 0 bases, with 2 bases lying between them. The CDR3 is made up of 12 amino acids. Per the germline V gene, CDR1 is MNHEY and CDR2 is SVGAGI. Here the CDR3 DNA reads TGTGCCAGCAGTCTCTCTGGAAACACCATATATTTT. This gives the protein CASSLSGNTIYF.

The V and J genes are TRBV5-4 and TRBJ1-3, with TRBD1 matching 7 bases. V was clipped by 4 bases and J by 1 base; unmatched bases: 5. Per germline, CDR1 SGHNT and CDR2 YYREEE (reference sequence). The CDR3 covers 15 residues. The CDR3 region has the DNA TGTGCCAGCAGCGGGCTACAGGGGTCTGGAAACACCATATATTTT. This encodes CASSGLQGSGNTIYF.

V and J are TRBV27 and TRBJ1-2, with 9 bases lining up with TRBD1. Germline CDR1 and CDR2: MNHEY and SMNVEV (reference sequence). This CDR3 is 18 amino acids long. The ends lost 7 bases at V and 1 base at J; junction bases unmatched: 16. The CDR3 loop reads CASKSNRDRAPVNYGYTF. The CDR3 nucleotides are TGTGCCAGCAAATCAAACCGGGACAGGGCGCCCGTTAACTATGGCTACACCTTC.

In its sample, this clone was seen a few times. V is TRBV5-1 and J is TRBJ2-2, with 7 bases matching TRBD1. Germline assignment: CDR1 SGHRS and CDR2 YFSETQ. The CDR3 loop spans 15 amino acids. After removal of 6 bases from V and 4 bases from J, the junction contained 9 bases not matched to a gene. For the CDR3, the DNA is TGCGCCAGCATCCCGGGACAGAGAAGCACCGGGGAGCTGTTTTTT. Its protein product is CASIPGQRSTGELFF. The variable domain in full, completed from reference TRBV5-1 and TRBJ2-2, reads KAGVTQTPRYLIKTRGQQVTLSCSPISGHRSVSWYQQTPGQGLQFLFEYFSETQRNKGNFPGRFSGRQFSNSRSEMNVSTLELGDSALYLCASIPGQRSTGELFFGEGSRLTVL.